Listed here are 29 T cell receptor beta chains from one sample, sequenced in a study of blood T cell repertoires in COVID-19. TCRdb's table, derived via immunoSEQ multiplex PCR, lists solely in-frame clones and lacks some. The sample records 200,000 to 250,000 clones, approximately 88% being singletons. Sequencing input: peripheral blood. Receptors originate from a woman in her twenties or thirties with COVID-19, enrolled during active disease.

This chain links TRBV6-5 with TRBJ1-2; D not certain. The V gene lost 7 bases and the J gene lost 1 base, with 7 bases spanning the gap. Germline V gives CDR1 MNHEY, CDR2 SVGAGI. The CDR3 length is 12 residues. The CDR3 DNA sequence: TGTGCCAGCACCAGATATAACTATGGCTACACCTTC. It is translated as CASTRYNYGYTF.

The gene calls are TRBV6-6 and TRBJ2-7, with 7 bases matching TRBD2. The CDR3 has 16 amino acids. V trimming: 0 bases; J trimming: 3 bases; junction bases outside the gene matches: 8. CDR1 MNHNY and CDR2 SVGAGI come from the germline V gene (reference sequence). CDR3 in amino acids: CASSYSKSASGYEQYF. CDR3 DNA: TGTGCCAGCAGTTACTCGAAATCCGCTAGCGGCTACGAGCAGTACTTC.

This rearrangement joins TRBV5-6 to TRBJ2-7, with D possibly TRBD2 on 6 matching bases. The ends were cut back, 3 bases at V and 0 bases at J, with 10 bases in the middle. The germline gives CDR1 SGHDT, CDR2 YYEEEE. CDR3 length: 14 amino acids. For the CDR3, the DNA is TGTGCCAGCAGCTCTCGGGACTTCTCCTACGAGCAGTACGTC. It specifies CASSSRDFSYEQYV.

The V call is TRBV4-3, the J call TRBJ2-3, with D perhaps matching TRBD2 (5 bases). Per the germline V gene, CDR1 is LGHNA and CDR2 is YSLEER. This CDR3 is 16 amino acids long. V gave up 5 bases and J gave up 2 bases, with 17 bases separating them. CDR3 coding DNA: TGCGCCAGCAGCTTTCAGAGCGGAGGCGACACAGATACGCAGTATTTT. Residues: CASSFQSGGDTDTQYF.

V gene TRBV24-1 combines with J gene TRBJ1-1; 7 bases match TRBD1. Germline-derived CDR1 and CDR2 are KGHDR and SFDVKD. The CDR3 totals 15 residues. V lost 4 bases to trimming and J lost 3 bases; unmatched junction nucleotides: 7. DNA of the CDR3: TGTGCCACCAGTGAGTCGGGACAGAGGGACACTGAAGCTTTCTTT. Translated: CATSESGQRDTEAFF.

The chain is built from TRBV5-6 and TRBJ2-7; 12 nucleotides line up with TRBD2. V lost 4 bases and J lost 4; bases outside the gene matches: 9. This CDR3 has 16 amino acids. Germline CDR1 and CDR2: SGHDT and YYEEEE. The DNA of the CDR3 is TGTGCCAGCAGCGTCGGACTAGCGGGAAACCCTTACGAGCAGTACGTC. This encodes CASSVGLAGNPYEQYV.

V gene TRBV24-1 combines with J gene TRBJ2-3, with D unclear. Trimming removed 4 bases from V and 8 bases from J, with 9 bases in between. Germline CDR1 KGHDR, CDR2 SFDVKD. This CDR3 spans 12 amino acids. DNA of the CDR3: TGTGCCACCAGTGAGGCCGGAGCTACGCAGTATTTT. This translates into CATSEAGATQYF.

The chain carries TRBV27 and TRBJ1-3, with D possibly TRBD1 on 5 matching bases. CDR3 length: 17 amino acids. V was cut by 5 bases and J by 3 bases, with 20 bases left in between. The germline gives CDR1 MNHEY, CDR2 SMNVEV (reference sequence). The DNA of the CDR3 is TGTGCCAGCAGTGGAAGGGAGGCAGGGATGGATGGAAACACCATATATTTT. Its protein product is CASSGREAGMDGNTIYF.

This clone was detected once. The chain has TRBV19 and TRBJ1-5, with TRBD1 matching 7 bases. Germline V CDR1 and CDR2: LNHDA, SQIVND (reference sequence). The CDR3 loop spans 17 amino acids. Unmatched junction bases numbered 14, after V lost 6 bases and J lost 3 bases. DNA for the CDR3: TGTGCCAGTAGCGGGACAGCGCGACAGCGCGACAATCAGCCCCAGCATTTT. Encoded protein: CASSGTARQRDNQPQHF.

The chain links TRBV6-2 or TRBV6-3 to TRBJ1-4, with D possibly matching TRBD1 (6 bases). CDR1 is MNHEY and CDR2 is SVGEGT in the germline V gene. The CDR3 loop spans 15 amino acids. Trimming removed 5 bases from V and 3 bases from J, with 13 bases in between. The CDR3 DNA reads TGTGCCAGCAGTCACCCGGACAGCTCTAATGAAAAACTGTTTTTT. Its translation: CASSHPDSSNEKLFF.

The V and J genes are TRBV27 and TRBJ1-2; a weak D match, TRBD1 (5 bases). V was shortened by 6 bases and J by 2 bases, with 10 bases between the two germline ends. Germline assignment: CDR1 MNHEY and CDR2 SMNVEV (reference sequence). The CDR3 has 13 residues. Written as DNA, the CDR3 is TGTGCCAGCAGGACCGGGGGGAACTATGGCTACACCTTC. As protein: CASRTGGNYGYTF.

The chain carries TRBV14 and TRBJ2-4; D gene uncertain. The CDR3 is 14 amino acids. The germline V gene encodes CDR1 SGHDN and CDR2 FVKESK. V was trimmed by 1 base and J by 3 bases, leaving 7 bases between them. The DNA for the CDR3 is TGTGCCAGCAGCCAAGGGAGTTACAAAAACATTCAGTACTTC. This sequence encodes CASSQGSYKNIQYF.

The V call is TRBV6-5, the J call TRBJ2-7; D may be TRBD1 (6 bases). This CDR3 is 12 amino acids long. V was clipped by 4 bases and J by 9 bases, with 13 bases between them. In germline, CDR1 is MNHEY, CDR2 SVGAGI. The CDR3 loop reads CASSSPGVRQYF. Here the CDR3 DNA reads TGTGCCAGCAGTTCACCAGGGGTACGGCAGTACTTC.

This clone came up a few times. V gene TRBV9 combines with J gene TRBJ2-7; 8 bases align to TRBD1. Trimming cost V 2 bases and J 4 bases; bases outside gene matches: 14. Germline V gene sequence: CDR1 SGDLS, CDR2 YYNGEE. This CDR3 region has 17 residues. The chain's CDR3 is CASSVDLPGQVTYEQYF. CDR3 in DNA: TGTGCCAGCAGCGTGGACCTTCCGGGACAGGTTACGTACGAGCAGTACTTC.

This sequence joins TRBV18 and TRBJ2-5, with D maybe TRBD2 (5 bases). Germline CDR1 KGHSH, CDR2 LQKENI. There are 15 residues in the CDR3. V lost 1 base and J 6 bases, leaving 15 bases between the germline ends. The CDR3 is CASSPRVEAEKTQYF. The DNA for the CDR3 is TGTGCCAGCTCACCACGGGTGGAGGCGGAAAAGACCCAGTACTTC.

V gene TRBV6-5 combines with J gene TRBJ2-7; no clear D gene. This CDR3 region has 12 residues. Germline V gives CDR1 MNHEY, CDR2 SVGAGI. With 6 bases removed from V and 6 bases from J, the gap between germline ends came to 12 bases. CDR3: CASRVGLGEQYF. CDR3 nucleotides: TGTGCCAGCAGGGTGGGCCTGGGCGAGCAGTACTTC.

A word on this clone: Within the sample, other DNA sequences also encode this same CDR3. This chain links TRBV11-3 with TRBJ2-5; 9 bases align to TRBD2. CDR3 length: 14 residues. V shed 1 base, J shed 3 bases, and the junction held 0 bases outside the gene matches. Germline V gene data show CDR1 as SGHNT and CDR2 as YENEEA. This CDR3 reads CASSLGLAEETQYF. DNA for the CDR3: TGTGCCAGCAGCTTAGGACTAGCGGAAGAGACCCAGTACTTC.

This chain connects TRBV5-4 to TRBJ1-1; 9 bases align to TRBD1. The V segment lost 4 bases and the J segment 2 bases; nucleotides outside the gene matches: 3. Germline lookup yields CDR1 SGHNT and CDR2 YYREEE (reference sequence). The CDR3 runs 14 residues. The CDR3 bases are TGTGCCAGCAGCCCGGGACAGGGCAACACTGAAGCTTTCTTT. It translates to CASSPGQGNTEAFF.

The table lists this clone with a count of one. This rearrangement joins TRBV19 to TRBJ2-3, with a weak D call TRBD1 (6 bases). Germline values: CDR1 LNHDA, CDR2 SQIVND (reference sequence). The ends were cut back, 1 base at V and 1 base at J, with 12 bases in the middle. The CDR3 sequence is 16 residues long. CDR3 protein: CASSIAHRVRTDTQYF. In nucleotides, the CDR3 is TGTGCCAGTAGTATAGCCCACAGGGTACGCACAGATACGCAGTATTTT.

The V gene is TRBV7-9, the J gene TRBJ1-5; 8 bases line up with TRBD1. V trimming: 5 bases; J trimming: 4 bases; junction bases outside the gene matches: 7. In germline, CDR1 is SEHNR, CDR2 FQNEAQ (reference sequence). The CDR3 totals 15 residues. CDR3 sequence reads: CASSQEGTGNQPQHF. The DNA of the CDR3 is TGTGCCAGCAGCCAAGAAGGGACAGGTAATCAGCCCCAGCATTTT. Using reference TRBV7-9 and TRBJ1-5 for the parts outside the CDR3, the full variable domain is DTGVSQNPRHKITKRGQNVTFRCDPISEHNRLYWYRQTLGQGPEFLTYFQNEAQLEKSRLLSDRFSAERPKGSFSTLEIQRTEQGDSAMYLCASSQEGTGNQPQHFGDGTRLSIL.

V is TRBV5-1 and J is TRBJ2-7, with a weak D call TRBD2 (5 bases). Germline V CDR1 and CDR2: SGHRS, YFSETQ. This CDR3 is 14 amino acids long. Deletions cut 4 bases from V and 3 bases from J, with 14 bases between. The CDR3 loop reads CASSQDAGLYEQYV. The CDR3 DNA is TGCGCCAGCAGCCAGGATGCGGGCCTCTACGAGCAGTACGTC.

CDR3 bases: TGCAGCGTTGAAGGCCCGGGACAGGGGGCTCTCTCTGGGGCCAACGTCCTGACTTTC. Protein sequence: CSVEGPGQGALSGANVLTF. This sequence joins TRBV29-1 and TRBJ2-6; 12 bases map to TRBD1. V was pared by 1 base and J by 0 bases, with 7 bases of the junction left unmatched. There are 19 residues in the CDR3. The V gene's germline CDR1 is SQVTM and CDR2 ANQGSEA.

The genes are TRBV15 and TRBJ2-7; 10 bases are shared with TRBD1. The CDR3 contains 15 residues. Germline values: CDR1 LNHNV, CDR2 YYDKDF (reference sequence). The J segment lost 0 bases and the V segment lost 1 base, leaving 0 bases of the junction unmatched. The CDR3 DNA is TGTGCCACCAGCAGAGGGACAGGGGGCTCCTACGAGCAGTACTTC. Its protein product is CATSRGTGGSYEQYF.

The chain couples TRBV10-3 to TRBJ1-1, with TRBD1 matching 8 bases. V shed 2 bases, J shed 5 bases, and the junction held 4 bases outside the gene matches. The CDR3 contains 14 residues. Germline CDR1 is ENHRY and CDR2 is SYGVKD. CDR3: CAISERRGRTEAFF. CDR3 nucleotide sequence: TGTGCCATCAGTGAGCGCAGGGGGCGGACTGAAGCTTTCTTT.

The chain is built from TRBV11-3 and TRBJ2-2; 10 bases line up with TRBD2. The germline V gene has CDR1 SGHNT and CDR2 YENEEA. V shed 2 bases and J 5 bases; nucleotides not matched to a gene: 8. The CDR3 length is 17 residues. CDR3 in amino acids: CASSLNLAGVATGELFF. CDR3 coding DNA: TGTGCCAGCAGCTTAAATCTAGCGGGAGTCGCAACCGGGGAGCTGTTTTTT.

The chain employs TRBV7-9 and TRBJ2-3, with 10 bases matching TRBD2. Germline V gene sequence: CDR1 SEHNR, CDR2 FQNEAQ (reference sequence). J was trimmed by 0 bases and V by 3 bases; bases with no gene match: 9. The CDR3 length is 18 residues. For the CDR3, the DNA is TGTGCCAGCAGCTTTAAGGCGGGACTAGCGCCTAGCACAGATACGCAGTATTTT. Protein product: CASSFKAGLAPSTDTQYF. Full variable domain (rest looked up from reference TRBV7-9 and TRBJ2-3): DTGVSQNPRHKITKRGQNVTFRCDPISEHNRLYWYRQTLGQGPEFLTYFQNEAQLEKSRLLSDRFSAERPKGSFSTLEIQRTEQGDSAMYLCASSFKAGLAPSTDTQYFGPGTRLTVL.

The V call is TRBV27, the J call TRBJ1-4; D is undetermined. This CDR3 is 15 amino acids long. Trimming removed 2 bases at V and 7 bases at J, with 14 bases between. CDR1 is MNHEY, CDR2 SMNVEV, per germline (reference sequence). This CDR3 is CASSLTAGWSEKLFF. The CDR3 DNA follows: TGTGCCAGCAGTTTAACCGCGGGTTGGAGTGAAAAACTGTTTTTT.

The chain carries TRBV4-1 and TRBJ1-4; TRBD1 is a possible D gene (5 bases). Germline CDR1 is MGHRA and CDR2 is YSYEKL. The CDR3 is 16 residues long. The V and J ends lost 1 base and 0 bases respectively, with 9 bases between them. CDR3 sequence (DNA): TGCGCCAGCAGCCAAGGGTGGGGGGCAACTAATGAAAAACTGTTTTTT. Translated: CASSQGWGATNEKLFF.

This clone was found once. The chain carries TRBV27 and TRBJ1-6, with TRBD1 as a possible D gene (5 bases). Trimming took 5 bases from V and 16 from J, leaving 15 bases between them. The CDR3 runs 12 residues. CDR1 is MNHEY, CDR2 SMNVEV, per germline (reference sequence). CDR3 loop: CASSPTDRTLHF. CDR3 DNA: TGTGCCAGCAGTCCCACTGACCGGACACTCCACTTT.